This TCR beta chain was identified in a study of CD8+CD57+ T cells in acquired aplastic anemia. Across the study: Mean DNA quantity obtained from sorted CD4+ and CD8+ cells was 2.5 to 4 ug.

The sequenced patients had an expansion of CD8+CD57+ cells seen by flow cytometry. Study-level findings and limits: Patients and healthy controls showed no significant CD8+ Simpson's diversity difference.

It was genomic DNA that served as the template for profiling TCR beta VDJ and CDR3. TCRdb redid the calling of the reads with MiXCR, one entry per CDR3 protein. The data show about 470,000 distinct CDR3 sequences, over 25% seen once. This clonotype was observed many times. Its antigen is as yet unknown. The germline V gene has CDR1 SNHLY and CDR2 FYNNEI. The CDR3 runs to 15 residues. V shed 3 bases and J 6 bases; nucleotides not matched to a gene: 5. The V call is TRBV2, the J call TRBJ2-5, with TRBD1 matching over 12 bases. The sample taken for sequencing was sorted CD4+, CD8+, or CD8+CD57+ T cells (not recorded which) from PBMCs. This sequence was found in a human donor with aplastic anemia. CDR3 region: CASSEGTGGRKTQYF. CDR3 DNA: TGTGCCAGCAGTGAGGGGACAGGGGGCCGAAAGACCCAGTACTTC.